The clone carrying this T cell receptor (beta chain) has ten or more counts. The CDR3 is made up of 14 amino acids. V lost 1 base, J lost 1 base, and 8 bases lay in between. The germline CDR1 and CDR2 sequences are MNHEY and SMNVEV (reference sequence). The data are from a study of T-cell reconstitution after alpha-beta-depleted transplantation in children. Unique molecular identifiers featured in how the TCRbeta library was prepared. TCRdb analysed the PCR reads with MiXCR anew, one entry per CDR3 protein. Altogether over 200,000 distinct CDR3 sequences are present, under 9.5% being singletons, with the ten largest covering 6.2%.

The chain joins TRBV27 to TRBJ2-7, with D unresolved. Sequencing used PBMCs from the stem cell graft donor, obtained from the stem cell graft. The receptor was isolated from a human donor who donated a stem cell graft to a child with acute lymphoblastic leukemia. In DNA, the CDR3 is TGTGCCAGCAGTTTATATCGGCTTTCCTACGAGCAGTACTTC. It specifies CASSLYRLSYEQYF.